Listed below are T cell receptor beta chains from one sample, sequenced in a study of T cells after yellow fever vaccination. TCRdb re-called the 5' RACE reads through MiXCR, storing one row per CDR3 protein. The top ten hold roughly 2.6% of the sample, which has some 120,000 distinct CDR3 sequences, about 7% seen once. The material sequenced was CD4+ T cells sorted from PBMCs, taken 10 days after the first yellow fever vaccination. The origin of the receptors is a man aged 18 to 35 who received the YFV17D yellow fever vaccine. The CDR3 runs from the conserved cysteine through the conserved F or W. The D gene is left open where the match is weak. Some rows have no size entry. The others give once, few or many, or a class for an expanded clone.

TRBD1,many,TRBJ2-7,TRBV6-6,CASKGQALLEQYF,TGTGCCAGCAAGGGACAGGCCCTCCTCGAGCAGTACTTC
.,many,TRBJ2-7,TRBV5-1,CASSLEAVGSYEQYF,TGCGCCAGCAGCTTGGAAGCGGTTGGGTCCTACGAGCAGTACTTC
.,few,TRBJ2-5,TRBV5-1,CASSLFFGREETQYF,TGCGCCAGCAGCTTGTTTTTCGGCCGGGAGGAGACCCAGTACTTC
.,.,TRBJ1-6,TRBV7-2,CASSLMSGNSPLHF,TGTGCCAGCAGCTTAATGAGTGGGAATTCACCCCTCCACTTT
TRBD1,many,TRBJ1-2,TRBV6-2/TRBV6-3,CASSYDGDRGNYGYTF,TGTGCCAGCAGTTACGATGGGGACAGGGGCAACTATGGCTACACCTTC
.,many,TRBJ1-1,TRBV18,CASSPVDSVNTEAFF,TGTGCCAGCTCGCCTGTGGACAGCGTGAACACTGAAGCTTTCTTT
TRBD1,many,TRBJ1-5,TRBV7-2,CASSSTRGPGQPQHF,TGTGCCAGCAGCTCCACGAGGGGGCCGGGTCAGCCCCAGCATTTT
.,few,TRBJ1-4,TRBV7-2,CASSLLGLATNEKLFF,TGTGCCAGCAGCTTACTCGGGCTAGCAACTAATGAAAAACTGTTTTTT
TRBD1,.,TRBJ1-2,TRBV5-1,CASSLVAGGAVNYGYTF,TGCGCCAGCAGCTTGGTGGCAGGGGGCGCAGTAAACTATGGCTACACCTTC
.,many,TRBJ2-7,TRBV5-4,CASSQNREEQYF,TGTGCCAGCAGCCAAAACAGGGAGGAGCAGTACTTC
.,many,TRBJ2-7,TRBV3-1,CASSHESRQQYF,TGTGCCAGCAGCCATGAGAGCAGGCAGCAGTACTTC
.,few,TRBJ2-2,TRBV30,CACPPSRNTGELFF,TGTGCCTGCCCCCCTAGCAGGAACACCGGGGAGCTGTTTTTT
.,many,TRBJ2-7,TRBV5-1,CASSTDRRTYEQYF,TGCGCCAGCAGCACCGACAGGCGAACCTACGAGCAGTACTTC
.,many,TRBJ1-4,TRBV12-3/TRBV12-4,CASSLLREKLFF,TGTGCCAGCAGTTTGCTCAGGGAAAAACTGTTTTTT
.,many,TRBJ2-3,TRBV10-3,CAITEDPNASTDTQYF,TGTGCCATCACCGAAGATCCAAACGCTAGCACAGATACGCAGTATTTT
TRBD1,many,TRBJ2-2,TRBV6-5,CASRQGSGTGSTGELFF,TGTGCCAGCAGACAGGGGAGTGGGACAGGGTCGACCGGGGAGCTGTTTTTT
.,many,TRBJ1-5,TRBV12-3/TRBV12-4,CASSPGRGSNQPQHF,TGTGCCAGCAGTCCTGGACGAGGGAGCAATCAGCCCCAGCATTTT
.,.,TRBJ1-5,TRBV5-5,CASSPGTLYSNQPQHF,TGTGCCAGCAGCCCGGGGACCCTTTATAGCAATCAGCCCCAGCATTTT
.,many,TRBJ2-5,TRBV21-1,CASSKVQGQETQYF,TGTGCCAGCAGCAAAGTCCAGGGCCAAGAGACCCAGTACTTC
TRBD1,many,TRBJ1-1,TRBV7-2,CASSFVQGLDDFF,TGTGCCAGCAGCTTTGTACAGGGGCTGGATGATTTCTTT
TRBD2,many,TRBJ2-3,TRBV12-3/TRBV12-4,CASSKRDYRGGTDTQYF,TGTGCCAGCAGCAAACGGGACTACCGAGGAGGCACAGATACGCAGTATTTT
.,many,TRBJ2-5,TRBV5-1,CASSLGTVRQETQYF,TGCGCCAGCAGCTTAGGGACGGTACGACAAGAGACCCAGTACTTC
.,many,TRBJ1-1,TRBV7-2,CASSPRTAVPAFF,TGTGCCAGCAGCCCCAGGACAGCCGTGCCCGCTTTCTTT
.,many,TRBJ2-1,TRBV7-9,CASSLSLASSYNEQFF,TGTGCCAGCAGCTTATCGCTAGCGAGCTCCTACAATGAGCAGTTCTTC
.,.,TRBJ1-5,TRBV19,CATARGVSNQPQHF,TGTGCCACCGCGCGGGGAGTTAGCAATCAGCCCCAGCATTTT
.,many,TRBJ1-2,TRBV7-2,CASSFRIGEGGYTF,TGTGCCAGCAGCTTTAGGATAGGGGAGGGAGGCTACACCTTC
TRBD2,many,TRBJ2-3,TRBV7-2,CASSLRLAGGPRDTQYF,TGTGCCAGCAGCCTCCGACTAGCGGGGGGGCCAAGAGATACGCAGTATTTT
.,.,TRBJ2-2,TRBV7-9,CASSLRGIGTDTGELFF,TGTGCCAGCAGCTTAAGAGGAATCGGGACGGACACCGGGGAGCTGTTTTTT
.,many,TRBJ2-2,TRBV7-2,CASSFRQGPPGELFF,TGTGCCAGCAGCTTCCGGCAGGGGCCTCCCGGGGAGCTGTTTTTT